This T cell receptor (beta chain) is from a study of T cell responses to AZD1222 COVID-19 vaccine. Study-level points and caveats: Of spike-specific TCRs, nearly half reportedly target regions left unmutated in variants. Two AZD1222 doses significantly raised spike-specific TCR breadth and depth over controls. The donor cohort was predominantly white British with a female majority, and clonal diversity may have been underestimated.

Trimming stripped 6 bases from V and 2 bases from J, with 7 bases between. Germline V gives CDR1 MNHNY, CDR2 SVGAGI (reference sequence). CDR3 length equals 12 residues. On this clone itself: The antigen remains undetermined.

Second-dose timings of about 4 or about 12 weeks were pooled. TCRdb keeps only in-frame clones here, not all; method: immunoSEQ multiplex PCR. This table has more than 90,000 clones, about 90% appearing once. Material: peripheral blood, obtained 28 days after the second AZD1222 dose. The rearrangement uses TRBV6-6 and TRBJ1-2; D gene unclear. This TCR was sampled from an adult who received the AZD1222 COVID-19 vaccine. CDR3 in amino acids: CASRRENYGYTF. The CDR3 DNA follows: TGTGCCAGCAGGAGGGAGAACTATGGCTACACCTTC.